The rows below give T cell receptor beta chains drawn from one sample of a study of PD-L1 blockade in urothelial cancer. TCRdb's table, derived via immunoSEQ multiplex PCR, lists solely in-frame clones and lacks some. The sample holds about 72,000 clones, around 87% seen once. Sequencing was performed on PBMCs, taken around atezolizumab (anti-PD-L1) treatment. These receptors were taken from a man aged 55 to 70 with urothelial cancer. The CDR3 runs from the conserved cysteine through the conserved F or W. D genes are given only for firm matches. The listing skips clone size in some rows; elsewhere it reads once, few, many or a size class.

d_gene: NA; j_gene: TRBJ2-6; abundance: NA; len: 20; v_gene: TRBV5-1; CDR3aa: CASSFRTMTALISGANVLTF; CDR3nt: TGCGCCAGCAGCTTTCGCACGATGACAGCCCTCATATCTGGGGCCAACGTCCTGACTTTC
d_gene: TRBD2; j_gene: TRBJ2-2; abundance: NA; len: 15; v_gene: TRBV19; CDR3aa: CARKKRGGYTGELFF; CDR3nt: TGTGCCAGAAAGAAGCGGGGAGGATACACCGGGGAGCTGTTTTTT
d_gene: TRBD2; j_gene: TRBJ2-2; abundance: NA; len: 15; v_gene: TRBV2; CDR3aa: CASSGEGLATGELFF; CDR3nt: TGTGCCAGCAGTGGGGAGGGACTCGCTACCGGGGAGCTGTTTTTT
d_gene: TRBD1; j_gene: TRBJ2-3; abundance: NA; len: 16; v_gene: TRBV11-1; CDR3aa: CASSSLDRVVADTQYF; CDR3nt: TGTGCCAGCAGCTCCCTGGACAGGGTGGTCGCAGATACGCAGTATTTT
d_gene: NA; j_gene: TRBJ2-1; abundance: NA; len: 14; v_gene: TRBV4-1; CDR3aa: CASSQPGTNNEQFF; CDR3nt: TGCGCCAGCAGCCAACCCGGGACAAACAATGAGCAGTTCTTC
d_gene: NA; j_gene: TRBJ1-1; abundance: NA; len: 14; v_gene: TRBV9; CDR3aa: CASSPITENTEAFF; CDR3nt: TGTGCCAGCAGCCCGATTACAGAGAACACTGAAGCTTTCTTT
d_gene: NA; j_gene: TRBJ1-2; abundance: NA; len: 18; v_gene: TRBV28; CDR3aa: CASSPPKSGHRSWDGYTF; CDR3nt: TGTGCCAGCAGTCCCCCAAAATCGGGACACAGGTCTTGGGATGGCTACACCTTC
d_gene: TRBD2; j_gene: TRBJ2-3; abundance: NA; len: 18; v_gene: TRBV9; CDR3aa: CASSVAQRGGLMTDTQYF; CDR3nt: TGTGCCAGCAGCGTAGCCCAGCGGGGGGGCCTGATGACAGATACGCAGTATTTT
d_gene: TRBD1; j_gene: TRBJ1-1; abundance: once; len: 17; v_gene: TRBV7-2; CDR3aa: CASSLFGYTGGNTEAFF; CDR3nt: TGTGCCAGCAGCTTATTCGGGTATACAGGGGGCAACACTGAAGCTTTCTTT
d_gene: NA; j_gene: TRBJ2-2; abundance: medium-sized; len: 13; v_gene: TRBV7-2; CDR3aa: CASSRGGSGELFF; CDR3nt: TGTGCCAGCAGCCGTGGGGGCTCCGGGGAGCTGTTTTTT
d_gene: NA; j_gene: TRBJ2-5; abundance: NA; len: 11; v_gene: TRBV30; CDR3aa: CAWRQQETQYF; CDR3nt: TGTGCCTGGAGACAGCAAGAGACCCAGTACTTC
d_gene: NA; j_gene: TRBJ1-2; abundance: NA; len: 16; v_gene: TRBV7-9; CDR3aa: CASSLVGTDMNYGYTF; CDR3nt: TGTGCCAGCAGCTTAGTCGGTACAGACATGAACTATGGCTACACCTTC
d_gene: NA; j_gene: TRBJ1-1; abundance: few; len: 12; v_gene: TRBV29-1; CDR3aa: CSVKTGLTEAFF; CDR3nt: TGCAGCGTCAAAACAGGGCTCACTGAAGCTTTCTTT
d_gene: NA; j_gene: TRBJ2-2; abundance: NA; len: 15; v_gene: TRBV9; CDR3aa: CASSVSPPDTGELFF; CDR3nt: TGTGCCAGCAGCGTGTCTCCCCCCGACACCGGGGAGCTGTTTTTT
d_gene: TRBD1; j_gene: TRBJ1-2; abundance: once; len: 13; v_gene: TRBV6-5; CDR3aa: CASSPPGQGAAAF; CDR3nt: TGTGCCAGCAGCCCCCCGGGACAGGGGGCCGCCGCCTTC
d_gene: NA; j_gene: TRBJ1-1; abundance: NA; len: 13; v_gene: TRBV2; CDR3aa: CASSEDRNTEAFF; CDR3nt: TGTGCCAGCAGTGAAGACAGGAACACTGAAGCTTTCTTT
d_gene: NA; j_gene: TRBJ1-5; abundance: NA; len: 11; v_gene: TRBV6-1; CDR3aa: CASSDLLAQHF; CDR3nt: TGTGCCAGCAGTGACCTTTTAGCCCAGCATTTT
d_gene: NA; j_gene: TRBJ1-1; abundance: NA; len: 14; v_gene: TRBV14; CDR3aa: CASSQAGMNTEAFF; CDR3nt: TGTGCCAGCAGCCAAGCAGGAATGAACACTGAAGCTTTCTTT
d_gene: NA; j_gene: TRBJ2-2; abundance: NA; len: 13; v_gene: TRBV30; CDR3aa: CAWSVVREGELFF; CDR3nt: TGTGCCTGGAGTGTGGTACGGGAAGGGGAGCTGTTTTTT
d_gene: TRBD2; j_gene: TRBJ2-3; abundance: NA; len: 15; v_gene: TRBV5-4; CDR3aa: CASAPSGGLVDTQYF; CDR3nt: TGTGCCAGCGCCCCTAGCGGGGGGCTCGTAGATACGCAGTATTTT
d_gene: NA; j_gene: TRBJ1-1; abundance: NA; len: 15; v_gene: TRBV10-3; CDR3aa: CAISVGPVMNTEAFF; CDR3nt: TGTGCCATCAGTGTTGGGCCGGTCATGAACACTGAAGCTTTCTTT
d_gene: TRBD1; j_gene: TRBJ1-5; abundance: NA; len: 13; v_gene: TRBV6-4; CDR3aa: CASSGQEGQPQHF; CDR3nt: TGTGCCAGCAGCGGACAGGAGGGTCAGCCCCAGCATTTT
d_gene: NA; j_gene: TRBJ1-1; abundance: once; len: 14; v_gene: TRBV5-1; CDR3aa: CASSLYGSNTEAFF; CDR3nt: TGCGCCAGCAGCTTGTACGGGTCGAACACTGAAGCTTTCTTT
d_gene: NA; j_gene: TRBJ1-5; abundance: NA; len: 13; v_gene: TRBV19; CDR3aa: CASSPASNQPQHF; CDR3nt: TGTGCCAGTAGCCCTGCGAGCAATCAGCCCCAGCATTTT
d_gene: NA; j_gene: TRBJ2-7; abundance: NA; len: 16; v_gene: TRBV4-2; CDR3aa: CASSQGQGGGPYEQYF; CDR3nt: TGTGCCAGCAGCCAAGGACAGGGTGGGGGGCCTTACGAGCAGTACTTC
d_gene: TRBD1; j_gene: TRBJ2-3; abundance: NA; len: 18; v_gene: TRBV9; CDR3aa: CASSAPTRRQGATDTQYF; CDR3nt: TGTGCCAGCAGCGCCCCAACCCGCCGACAGGGGGCCACAGATACGCAGTATTTT
d_gene: NA; j_gene: TRBJ1-2; abundance: NA; len: 16; v_gene: TRBV19; CDR3aa: CASSTLSRAADHGYTF; CDR3nt: TGTGCCAGTAGTACGTTGAGTCGGGCAGCGGACCATGGCTACACCTTC
d_gene: NA; j_gene: TRBJ2-5; abundance: NA; len: 13; v_gene: TRBV6-5; CDR3aa: CASRVAARETQYF; CDR3nt: TGTGCCAGTAGGGTAGCGGCCCGTGAGACCCAGTACTTC
d_gene: NA; j_gene: TRBJ1-2; abundance: NA; len: 14; v_gene: TRBV7-8; CDR3aa: CASSRTGTNYGYTF; CDR3nt: TGTGCCAGCAGCCGCACCGGGACAAACTATGGCTACACCTTC
d_gene: NA; j_gene: TRBJ1-2; abundance: few; len: 12; v_gene: TRBV2; CDR3aa: CASKGLMYGYTF; CDR3nt: TGTGCCAGCAAGGGACTCATGTATGGCTACACCTTC
d_gene: NA; j_gene: TRBJ2-3; abundance: NA; len: 11; v_gene: TRBV29-1; CDR3aa: CSARFTDTQYF; CDR3nt: TGCAGCGCCCGGTTCACAGATACGCAGTATTTT
d_gene: TRBD1; j_gene: TRBJ2-5; abundance: NA; len: 17; v_gene: TRBV2; CDR3aa: CASSEGTGALYQETQYF; CDR3nt: TGTGCCAGCAGTGAAGGGACAGGTGCTCTTTACCAAGAGACCCAGTACTTC
d_gene: TRBD1; j_gene: TRBJ2-1; abundance: few; len: 15; v_gene: TRBV5-1; CDR3aa: CASSPGTGTNNEQFF; CDR3nt: TGCGCCAGCAGCCCCGGGACAGGGACAAACAATGAGCAGTTCTTC
d_gene: TRBD2; j_gene: TRBJ2-5; abundance: NA; len: 13; v_gene: TRBV13; CDR3aa: CASCLAGEETQYF; CDR3nt: TGTGCCAGTTGTCTAGCGGGGGAAGAGACCCAGTACTTC
d_gene: TRBD1; j_gene: TRBJ2-7; abundance: few; len: 14; v_gene: TRBV6-5; CDR3aa: CASSYGRDRAYQYF; CDR3nt: TGTGCCAGCAGTTACGGGAGGGACAGGGCTTACCAGTACTTC